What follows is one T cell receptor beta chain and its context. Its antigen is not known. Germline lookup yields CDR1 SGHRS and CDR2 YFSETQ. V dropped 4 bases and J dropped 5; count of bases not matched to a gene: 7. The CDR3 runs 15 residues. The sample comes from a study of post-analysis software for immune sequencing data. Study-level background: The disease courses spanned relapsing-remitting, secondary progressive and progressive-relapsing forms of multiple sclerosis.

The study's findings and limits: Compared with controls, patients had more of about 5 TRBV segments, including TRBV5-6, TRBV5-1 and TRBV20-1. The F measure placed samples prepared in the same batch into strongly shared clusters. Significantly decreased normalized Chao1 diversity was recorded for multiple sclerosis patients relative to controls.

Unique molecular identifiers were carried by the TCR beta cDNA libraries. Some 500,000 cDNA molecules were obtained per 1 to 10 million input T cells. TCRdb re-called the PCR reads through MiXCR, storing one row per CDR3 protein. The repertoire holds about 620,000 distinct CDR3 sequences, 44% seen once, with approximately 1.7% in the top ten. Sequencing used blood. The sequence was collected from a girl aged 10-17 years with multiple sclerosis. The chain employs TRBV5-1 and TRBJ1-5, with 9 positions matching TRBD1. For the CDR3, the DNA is TGCGCCAGCAGCCTCGGGACAGGGAAGGATCAGCCCCAGCATTTT. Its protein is CASSLGTGKDQPQHF.